Presented here are 8 T cell receptor beta chains from one specimen sequenced in a study of human T cells and chemical hapten exposure. Time point meaning: patch test 1, 2 weeks after DPC sensitization. The treatment here: therapeutic diphenylcyclopropenone sensitization with weekly scalp DPC. TCRdb analysed the RACE reads with MiXCR anew, one entry per CDR3 protein. The sample lists some 120,000 distinct CDR3 sequences, 12% occurring once. The sequencing used whole blood, collected in connection with sensitization to the hapten diphenylcyclopropenone (DPC). The source is a woman in her forties or fifties with alopecia areata. Some clones in this sample may be carry-over from other donors' samples.

This clonotype was seen many times. The chain is built from TRBV28 and TRBJ1-5; D call uncertain. The CDR3 covers 11 residues. Trimming pared 2 bases from V and 7 bases from J, leaving 3 bases between. Germline loops: CDR1 MDHEN, CDR2 SYDVKM. The CDR3: CASSLGQPQHF. In DNA, the CDR3 is TGTGCCAGCAGTTTAGGGCAGCCCCAGCATTTT.

The chain couples TRBV4-2 to TRBJ1-4; perhaps TRBD1 as D (5 bases). The CDR3 runs 15 residues. CDR1 is LGHNA and CDR2 is YNFKEQ in the germline V gene. Deletions cut 4 bases from V and 8 bases from J, with 17 bases between. CDR3 sequence reads: CASSPKGTTLEKLFF. The CDR3 coding sequence is TGTGCCAGCAGCCCAAAAGGGACTACCCTAGAAAAACTGTTTTTT.

The chain's CDR3 is CASSPDRRGNSPLHF. DNA for the CDR3: TGTGCCAGCAGTCCCGACAGGAGGGGGAATTCACCCCTCCACTTT. This chain links TRBV12-3 or TRBV12-4 with TRBJ1-6; weak D call: TRBD1 (6 bases). There are 15 residues in the CDR3. Trimming removed 5 bases at V and 7 bases at J, with 15 bases between.

This clonotype was picked up many times. The V and J genes are TRBV6-5 and TRBJ1-6; TRBD1 might be the D (5 bases). With 2 bases removed from V and 10 bases from J, the gap between germline ends came to 12 bases. The CDR3 runs 14 residues. Germline-derived CDR1 and CDR2 are MNHEY and SVGAGI. DNA of the CDR3: TGTGCCAGCAGTTACCAGGGTCAAGGGTCACCCCTCCACTTT. Translation gives CASSYQGQGSPLHF.

The chain has TRBV5-4 and TRBJ2-1; tentatively, D is TRBD1 or TRBD2 (5 bases each). Germline CDR1 is SGHNT and CDR2 is YYREEE (reference sequence). This CDR3 is 15 amino acids long. Trimming pared 4 bases from V and 4 bases from J, leaving 15 bases between. CDR3 amino acids: CASSPSGPLYNEQFF. The CDR3 nucleotides are TGTGCCAGCAGCCCGTCGGGACCCCTATACAATGAGCAGTTCTTC.

This clonotype was counted at least ten times. The rearrangement uses TRBV20-1 and TRBJ2-2, with 8 bases aligning to TRBD2. Germline V lookup: CDR1 DFQATT, CDR2 SNEGSKA (reference sequence). CDR3 length: 19 residues. V lost 2 bases, J lost 1 base, and 15 bases stayed unmatched. As DNA, the CDR3 is TGCAGTGCTAGAATTAGCGGGAATTGGGGTGTGAGGAACACCGGGGAGCTGTTTTTT. Translated: CSARISGNWGVRNTGELFF.

The CDR3 is CASRGHGNTEAFF. The CDR3 bases are TGTGCCAGCAGGGGACACGGGAACACTGAAGCTTTCTTT. The gene calls are TRBV12-3 or TRBV12-4 and TRBJ1-1, with D perhaps matching TRBD1 (6 bases). The CDR3 extends over 13 amino acids. With 6 bases removed from V and 1 base from J, the gap between germline ends came to 9 bases.

This chain uses TRBV7-9 with TRBJ2-5, with no clear D. This CDR3 is 13 amino acids long. Trimming removed 5 bases from V and 4 bases from J, with 11 bases in between. Germline V gene data show CDR1 as SEHNR and CDR2 as FQNEAQ (reference sequence). The CDR3 DNA reads TGTGCCAGCAGCCCCCATCAAGGAGAGACCCAGTACTTC. Its translation is CASSPHQGETQYF.